Listed below are T cell receptor beta chains from one sample, sequenced in a study of T cells in Graves' hyperthyroidism and ophthalmopathy. A single record per CDR3 protein comes from TCRdb applying MiXCR to the multiplex PCR reads. The sample has approximately 370,000 distinct CDR3 sequences, 15% seen once. Material: blood. The source is a woman under 40 with Graves' hyperthyroidism. The CDR3 runs from the conserved cysteine through the conserved F or W. D genes are given only for firm matches.

V	J	D	CDR3
TRBV7-2	TRBJ2-7	TRBD2	CASSLAYLAGYEQYF
TRBV19	TRBJ1-5	TRBD1	CASSVGTGGLDQPQHF
TRBV29-1	TRBJ2-5	TRBD2	CSVVPSGGETQYF
TRBV10-3	TRBJ2-1	TRBD2	CAITPGLAGNDEQFF
TRBV9	TRBJ1-3	.	CASSVNRENTIYF
TRBV6-2/TRBV6-3	TRBJ2-6	.	CASGDKSSGANVLTF
TRBV5-5	TRBJ2-4	.	CASSFSSGRAKNIQYF
TRBV28	TRBJ2-1	.	CASSSDREQFF
TRBV20-1	TRBJ2-7	.	CSARPFITGEGTYEQYF
TRBV7-9	TRBJ2-1	TRBD2	CASSPAGTSYEQFF
TRBV30	TRBJ2-2	.	CAWRNRDTPGELFF
TRBV18	TRBJ1-1	.	CASSPETGIPEAFF
TRBV3-1	TRBJ1-5	.	CASSQGAFQPQHF
TRBV6-1	TRBJ1-1	.	CASGMRNTEAFF
TRBV7-6	TRBJ2-5	.	CASTRTQETQYF
TRBV9	TRBJ1-6	.	CASSPATGQSPLHF
TRBV20-1	TRBJ2-7	.	CSARSGPYEQYF
TRBV7-2	TRBJ1-1	.	CASSLARNMNTEAFF
TRBV24-1	TRBJ1-4	.	CATSDPRASGEKLFF
TRBV6-5	TRBJ2-7	TRBD1	CASSYSSDRGNYEQYF
TRBV28	TRBJ2-7	.	CASSPGAGPYEQYF
TRBV30	TRBJ2-5	.	CASSPLVTGRGGETQYF
TRBV18	TRBJ2-7	.	CASSLQTYEQYF
TRBV29-1	TRBJ1-1	TRBD1	CSATGTGGRAFF
TRBV20-1	TRBJ1-6	.	CSARGDWDSPLHF
TRBV3-1	TRBJ2-7	TRBD2	CASTLGGGSYEQYF
TRBV5-1	TRBJ2-1	.	CASSLEGPRVINEQFF
TRBV20-1	TRBJ2-1	.	CSILRGGDYNEQFF
TRBV5-1	TRBJ2-7	TRBD1	CASSTGTGAYEQYF
TRBV5-5	TRBJ1-5	.	CASSLEGVGAVSNQPQHF
TRBV9	TRBJ1-1	.	CASSEAGELSPLMNTEAFF
TRBV5-6	TRBJ1-1	TRBD1	CASSLDRGLDTEAFF